The 24 T cell receptor beta chains in this list originate from one sample, sequenced in a study of T cells in Graves' hyperthyroidism and ophthalmopathy. Amplification of TCR beta CDR3 regions used RNA as the template. The primer set for the first-round RT-PCR of the TCR CDR3 was HTBI. In TCRdb, the multiplex PCR reads were re-called with MiXCR into one record per CDR3 protein. There are about 560,000 distinct CDR3 sequences in the sample; about 14% occur only once, and around 13% lies in the top ten. The sequenced sample consisted of blood. These receptors came from a woman between 35 and 50 years old with Graves' hyperthyroidism.

This clonotype was counted between two and nine times. The V gene is TRBV20-1, the J gene TRBJ2-7; TRBD2 agrees at 7 bases. Trimming removed 4 bases from V and 0 bases from J; junction bases left unmatched: 9. CDR3 length: 15 residues. The V gene's germline CDR1 is DFQATT and CDR2 SNEGSKA (reference sequence). CDR3 protein: CSAKLPGLPSYEQYF. CDR3 coding DNA: TGCAGTGCTAAACTCCCGGGACTACCCTCCTACGAGCAGTACTTC.

This clonotype has a count of ten or more. V gene TRBV20-1 combines with J gene TRBJ2-7; D is tentatively TRBD1 or TRBD2 (5 bases each). The CDR3 runs to 13 residues. The ends were cut back, 0 bases at V and 5 bases at J, with 11 bases in the middle. Germline CDR1 reads DFQATT; CDR2 reads SNEGSKA (reference sequence). In DNA, the CDR3 is TGCAGTGCTAGAGATTTGGGGGAAAACGAGCAGTACTTC. This translates into CSARDLGENEQYF.

This clonotype was observed at least ten times. The chain links TRBV29-1 to TRBJ2-7; D remains ambiguous. Germline assignment: CDR1 SQVTM and CDR2 ANQGSEA. This CDR3 has 12 residues. Trimming took off 6 bases at V and 4 bases at J, with 13 bases between the two ends. This CDR3 is CSVRTLQYEQYF. CDR3 DNA sequence: TGCAGCGTCCGGACCTTACAATACGAGCAGTACTTC.

The CDR3 sequence: CASSLLLAGAPRNTGELFF. The CDR3 DNA is TGTGCCAGCAGCTTACTACTAGCGGGAGCCCCTCGGAACACCGGGGAGCTGTTTTTT. The J gene is TRBJ2-2, the V gene TRBV7-3, with 11 bases identical to TRBD2. The V and J ends lost 2 bases and 1 base, in that order; junction bases with no gene match: 9. Germline V gene data show CDR1 as SGHTA and CDR2 as FQGTGA. The CDR3 is 19 residues long.

In its sample, this clonotype was seen a few times. The J gene is TRBJ2-3, the V gene TRBV12-5; 7 nucleotides align to TRBD1. The CDR3 extends over 16 amino acids. The germline V gene encodes CDR1 LGHNT and CDR2 FRNRAP. V trimming: 5 bases; J trimming: 0 bases; junction bases outside the gene matches: 8. The CDR3 DNA is TGTGCTAGTGGTACCGGACAGGACACTAGCACAGATACGCAGTATTTT. It codes for CASGTGQDTSTDTQYF.

This chain uses TRBV30 with TRBJ1-1, with a weak D call TRBD1 (6 bases). Germline V gene data show CDR1 as GTSNPN and CDR2 as SVGIG (reference sequence). The CDR3 is 13 amino acids. V was clipped by 8 bases and J by 0 bases, with 13 bases between them. The CDR3 DNA reads as TGTGCCCTGAACAGGGATTTGAACACTGAAGCTTTCTTT. This translates into CALNRDLNTEAFF.

This clonotype has a count of ten or more. The chain employs TRBV11-3 and TRBJ2-5; no clear D. Looked up from germline, CDR1 is SGHNT and CDR2 is YENEEA. The germline V and J ends were trimmed by 2 bases and 1 base, with 5 bases remaining between them. This CDR3 comprises 13 residues. CDR3 in amino acids: CASSLSPQETQYF. The CDR3 nucleotides are TGTGCCAGCAGCTTAAGTCCCCAAGAGACCCAGTACTTC. Based on the CDR3 plus reference TRBV11-3 and TRBJ2-5, the full variable domain is EAGVVQSPRYKIIEKKQPVAFWCNPISGHNTLYWYLQNLGQGPELLIRYENEEAVDDSQLPKDRFSAERLKGVDSTLKIQPAELGDSAVYLCASSLSPQETQYFGPGTRLLVL.

The table lists this clonotype with a few counts. The chain links TRBV10-3 to TRBJ2-1; 8 nucleotides agree with TRBD2. Germline trimming cut 8 bases from V and 6 bases from J; bases unmatched to any gene: 6. CDR1 is ENHRY and CDR2 is SYGVKD in the germline V gene. There are 13 residues in the CDR3. CDR3 nucleotides: TGTGCCATCTCTGAGGGACTAGGCAATGAGCAGTTCTTC. Translation gives CAISEGLGNEQFF.

The V gene is TRBV18, the J gene TRBJ1-1, with D unresolved. V dropped 1 base and J dropped 1 base, with 7 bases sitting between them. Per the germline V gene, CDR1 is KGHSH and CDR2 is LQKENI. This CDR3 comprises 14 residues. DNA for the CDR3: TGTGCCAGCTCACCACAACGGGGGAACACTGAAGCTTTCTTT. Its translation is CASSPQRGNTEAFF.

The table lists this clonotype with many counts. CDR3 residues: CASSPELADNEQFF. CDR3 sequence (DNA): TGTGCCAGCAGCCCGGAGCTAGCGGACAATGAGCAGTTCTTC. The rearrangement uses TRBV7-2 and TRBJ2-1; 7 bases are shared with TRBD2. The CDR3 has 14 amino acids. Losses at the gene ends were 5 bases for V and 5 bases for J; bases not matched to a gene: 6. Germline V gene sequence: CDR1 SGHTA, CDR2 FQGNSA.

The chain carries TRBV10-1 and TRBJ2-3, with D perhaps TRBD2 (5 bases). CDR1 WNHNN and CDR2 SYGVQD come from the germline V gene (reference sequence). V shed 3 bases and J shed 4 bases, with 11 bases lying between them. The CDR3 sequence is 14 residues long. CDR3: CASSDEEDPDTQYF. The CDR3 region has the DNA TGCGCCAGCAGTGACGAGGAGGATCCAGATACGCAGTATTTT.

This clonotype was observed a handful of times. Here the CDR3 DNA reads TGTGCCAGCAGCCAAGTTATGCGGCGGGAGGGCCGGAACACCGGGGAGCTGTTTTTT. This gives the protein CASSQVMRREGRNTGELFF. This chain uses TRBV3-1 with TRBJ2-2; 9 nucleotides match TRBD2. Germline assignment: CDR1 LGHDT and CDR2 YNNKEL (reference sequence). The CDR3 spans 19 residues. J gave up 1 base and V 1 base, and 10 bases lay outside the gene matches. The variable domain in full, completed from reference TRBV3-1 and TRBJ2-2, reads DTAVSQTPKYLVTQMGNDKSIKCEQNLGHDTMYWYKQDSKKFLKIMFSYNNKELIINETVPNRFSPKSPDKAHLNLHINSLELGDSAVYFCASSQVMRREGRNTGELFFGEGSRLTVL.

This clonotype was recorded a few times. The chain links TRBV15 to TRBJ2-3; unclear D gene. Trimming shortened V by 4 bases and J by 2 bases, and 4 bases separated the two germline ends. This CDR3 has 12 residues. Germline CDR1 LNHNV, CDR2 YYDKDF (reference sequence). The CDR3 region is CATSKTTDTQYF. The DNA for the CDR3 is TGTGCCACCAGCAAGACCACAGATACGCAGTATTTT.

This clonotype has at least ten counts. The chain is built from TRBV5-1 and TRBJ1-1; 8 bases are a match to TRBD1. The V gene end was trimmed by 4 bases and the J gene end by 4 bases; junction bases not matched to a gene: 6. This CDR3 is built from 14 residues. Germline lookup yields CDR1 SGHRS and CDR2 YFSETQ. CDR3 sequence: CASSPQGEGTEAFF. The DNA for the CDR3 is TGCGCCAGCAGCCCACAGGGGGAGGGCACTGAAGCTTTCTTT.

V gene TRBV6-2 or TRBV6-3 combines with J gene TRBJ2-3, with D possibly TRBD1 on 6 matching bases. Germline values: CDR1 MNHEY, CDR2 SVGEGT. Trimming shortened V by 6 bases and J by 0 bases, and 10 bases separated the two germline ends. The CDR3 loop spans 14 amino acids. This chain's CDR3 is CASSYRESTDTQYF. DNA of the CDR3: TGTGCCAGCAGCTACAGGGAGAGCACAGATACGCAGTATTTT.

This clonotype was seen more than once but under ten times. The chain is built from TRBV20-1 and TRBJ1-5; D is uncertain. The CDR3 consists of 12 residues. The germline CDR1 and CDR2 sequences are DFQATT and SNEGSKA (reference sequence). Trimming pared 4 bases from V and 7 bases from J, leaving 11 bases between. CDR3 loop: CSAMGEMQPQHF. Here the CDR3 DNA reads TGCAGTGCTATGGGTGAGATGCAGCCCCAGCATTTT.

Notes on this clonotype: A read error may explain this, as a much larger clone is one base away. CDR3 DNA sequence: TGCGCCAGCAGCTCCGGAAATTCGAACACCGGGGAGCTGTTTTTT. Translation: CASSSGNSNTGELFF. The rearrangement links TRBV5-1 to TRBJ2-2; no clear D. This CDR3 has 15 amino acids. CDR1 is SGHRS, CDR2 YFSETQ, per germline. Trimming removed 3 bases from V and 0 bases from J, with 9 bases in between.

There are many counts of this clonotype. V usage is TRBV28 and J usage is TRBJ1-1; TRBD1 agrees at 10 bases. Trimming at V came to 6 bases and at J to 10 bases, leaving 2 bases not matched to a gene. The CDR3 has 11 residues. Germline V CDR1 and CDR2: MDHEN, SYDVKM. CDR3 coding DNA: TGTGCCAGCAGAGGACAGGGGGGAGCTTTCTTT. This translates into CASRGQGGAFF.

V is TRBV6-1 and J is TRBJ1-4, with TRBD1 matching 10 bases. J was trimmed by 7 bases and V by 6 bases; bases with no gene match: 2. The CDR3 is 13 residues long. Germline CDR1 reads MNHNS; CDR2 reads SASEGT. CDR3 nucleotide sequence: TGTGCCAGCAGGGGACAGGGGCGTGAAAAACTGTTTTTT. It codes for CASRGQGREKLFF.

This chain links TRBV4-2 with TRBJ1-4, with D hard to call. The germline CDR1 and CDR2 sequences are LGHNA and YNFKEQ. V lost 7 bases, J lost 0 bases, and 9 bases lay in between. The CDR3 consists of 14 residues. CDR3 sequence reads: CASTERATNEKLFF. CDR3 bases: TGTGCCAGCACAGAGCGAGCAACTAATGAAAAACTGTTTTTT.

The chain links TRBV10-3 to TRBJ1-1; TRBD1 matches at 7 bases. The CDR3 runs 16 residues. The junction had 12 bases not matched to a gene; V was cut back by 7 bases and J by 1 base. From germline, CDR1 is ENHRY and CDR2 SYGVKD. The CDR3 region has the DNA TGTGCCATCATTTCTTCGACAGGGTCCGGGAACACTGAAGCTTTCTTT. It translates to CAIISSTGSGNTEAFF.

This clonotype was recorded a few times. The rearrangement links TRBV29-1 to TRBJ2-3; D remains ambiguous. V gave up 2 bases and J gave up 6 bases, with 3 bases separating them. Germline V gives CDR1 SQVTM, CDR2 ANQGSEA. The length of the CDR3 is 10 residues. The CDR3 coding sequence is TGCAGCGTTGAAAAGGATACGCAGTATTTT. Its translation is CSVEKDTQYF.

Many counts were recorded for this clonotype. V is TRBV4-2 and J is TRBJ1-4, with D unresolved. The CDR3 has 16 residues. V lost 3 bases to trimming and J lost 7 bases, with 18 bases between them. The V gene's germline CDR1 is LGHNA and CDR2 YNFKEQ. CDR3 DNA: TGTGCCAGCAGCCAGGCCACGTTGGCCTGGGCTGAAAAACTGTTTTTT. Amino acid sequence: CASSQATLAWAEKLFF.

This clonotype appeared many times. The rearrangement joins TRBV20-1 to TRBJ1-6; unclear D gene. This CDR3 spans 15 amino acids. The germline CDR1 and CDR2 sequences are DFQATT and SNEGSKA (reference sequence). The V gene lost 0 bases and the J gene lost 5 bases, with 11 bases spanning the gap. The CDR3 DNA sequence: TGCAGTGCTAGAGATCGCAGAATTGATAATTCACCCCTCCACTTT. Translation: CSARDRRIDNSPLHF.